Listed here are 24 T cell receptor beta chains from one sample, sequenced in a study of early T cells in non-severe SARS-CoV-2 infection (dated by TCRdb to 2020 to 2023). The library was built by means of 5' RACE. The listed sequencing device is NextSeq 500. TCRdb reworked the public reads: Q25 trimming with fastp, MiXCR clone assembly, productive beta chains retained. Records with the same CDR3 protein are collapsed into one entry carrying the most frequent genes and DNA. This sample comprises around 33,000 distinct CDR3 sequences, approximately 4.4% of them detected only once. The ten most abundant clones make up approximately 8% of the sample. Source material: whole blood. Source of these receptors: an adult who was a healthcare worker with PCR-confirmed SARS-CoV-2 infection or an uninfected control (not recorded which).

This clonotype was seen many times. This chain uses TRBV28 with TRBJ1-5; 8 nucleotides line up with TRBD1. In germline, CDR1 is MDHEN, CDR2 SYDVKM. The CDR3 covers 15 residues. The ends lost 6 bases at V and 7 bases at J; junction bases unmatched: 11. The CDR3 is CASSFIPGGAQPQHF. In nucleotides, the CDR3 is TGTGCCAGCAGCTTCATTCCAGGGGGCGCCCAGCCCCAGCATTTT.

This clonotype appeared a few times. The gene calls are TRBV28 and TRBJ1-5; a weak D match, TRBD1 (6 bases). The CDR3 consists of 15 residues. Germline V lookup: CDR1 MDHEN, CDR2 SYDVKM. V was trimmed by 1 base and J by 7 bases, leaving 14 bases between them. CDR3 region: CASSLYGRGDQPQHF. The CDR3 nucleotides read TGTGCCAGCAGTTTATATGGTAGGGGGGACCAGCCCCAGCATTTT.

This clonotype showed up many times. This chain uses TRBV29-1 with TRBJ1-1; the D gene is possibly TRBD1 (5 bases). CDR1 SQVTM and CDR2 ANQGSEA come from the germline V gene. V was clipped by 5 bases and J by 4 bases, with 11 bases between them. This CDR3 is built from 12 residues. The CDR3 coding sequence is TGCAGCGTTACAGGACGGGTCACTGAAGCTTTCTTT. Amino acids: CSVTGRVTEAFF.

This clonotype occurred many times. The rearrangement joins TRBV9 to TRBJ2-7; 8 nucleotides line up with TRBD1. Losses at the gene ends were 4 bases for V and 0 bases for J; bases not matched to a gene: 9. CDR3 size: 16 residues. Germline assignment: CDR1 SGDLS and CDR2 YYNGEE. The CDR3 coding sequence is TGTGCCAGCAGCCCTCGACAGGGGTTAAGCTCCTACGAGCAGTACTTC. Its translation: CASSPRQGLSSYEQYF.

This clonotype appeared many times. The chain is built from TRBV20-1 and TRBJ2-3; 15 nucleotides line up with TRBD2. Germline V gene sequence: CDR1 DFQATT, CDR2 SNEGSKA (reference sequence). The V segment lost 6 bases and the J segment 4 bases; nucleotides outside the gene matches: 5. The CDR3 runs 15 residues. The CDR3 region has the DNA TGCAGTGCCGGACTAGCGGGGGGGAGCGCAGATACGCAGTATTTT. Translated, it gives CSAGLAGGSADTQYF.

This clonotype came up many times. The V and J genes are TRBV7-2 and TRBJ2-3; 8 nucleotides line up with TRBD2. Germline CDR1 and CDR2: SGHTA and FQGNSA. The CDR3 is made up of 15 amino acids. The junction had 7 bases not matched to a gene; V was cut back by 3 bases and J by 5 bases. CDR3 sequence reads: CASSFGLARGDTQYF. Written as DNA, the CDR3 is TGTGCCAGCAGCTTCGGACTAGCCCGCGGAGATACGCAGTATTTT. The entire variable domain, with the rest obtained from reference TRBV7-2 and TRBJ2-3, is as follows: GAGVSQSPSNKVTEKGKDVELRCDPISGHTALYWYRQSLGQGLEFLIYFQGNSAPDKSGLPSDRFSAERTGGSVSTLTIQRTQQEDSAVYLCASSFGLARGDTQYFGPGTRLTVL.

This clonotype was seen ten or more times. This chain uses TRBV28 with TRBJ2-7, with TRBD2 matching 12 bases. V lost 6 bases, J lost 1 base, and 4 bases stayed unmatched. Germline V gene sequence: CDR1 MDHEN, CDR2 SYDVKM. The CDR3 loop spans 15 amino acids. CDR3 bases: TGTGCCAGCAGCTCTACTAGCGGGGGGTCCTACGAGCAGTACTTC. As protein: CASSSTSGGSYEQYF.

This clonotype was detected ten times or more. V and J are TRBV28 and TRBJ1-6, with D unresolved. The CDR3 consists of 12 residues. The V and J ends lost 7 bases and 6 bases respectively, with 7 bases between them. Germline values: CDR1 MDHEN, CDR2 SYDVKM. The CDR3 coding sequence is TGTGCCAGCACCGAGAGTAATTCACCCCTCCACTTT. This codes for CASTESNSPLHF.

This chain connects TRBV7-2 to TRBJ2-1; TRBD2 matches 12 bases. Germline assignment: CDR1 SGHTA and CDR2 FQGNSA. J was trimmed by 8 bases and V by 1 base; bases with no gene match: 6. The CDR3 spans 16 residues. The DNA for the CDR3 is TGTGCCAGCAGCTTAGGACTGACTAGCGGGGGCTATGAGCAGTTCTTC. It encodes CASSLGLTSGGYEQFF.

This clonotype occurred many times. This chain links TRBV20-1 with TRBJ1-1; D is unresolved. The V and J ends lost 3 bases and 4 bases respectively, with 6 bases between them. Germline V gene sequence: CDR1 DFQATT, CDR2 SNEGSKA (reference sequence). This CDR3 contains 11 residues. CDR3 sequence: CSASYRTEAFF. The CDR3 bases are TGCAGTGCTAGTTATCGCACTGAAGCTTTCTTT.

This clonotype was observed at least ten times. The gene calls are TRBV3-1 and TRBJ1-1, with 7 bases matching TRBD1. Germline loops: CDR1 LGHDT, CDR2 YNNKEL (reference sequence). J lost 4 bases, V lost 4 bases, and 3 bases had no gene match. The CDR3 extends over 13 amino acids. The CDR3 region is CASSPQGGTEAFF. In DNA form, the CDR3 reads TGTGCCAGCAGCCCCCAGGGGGGCACTGAAGCTTTCTTT.

This clonotype was counted ten times or more. CDR3 DNA sequence: TGTGCCAGCAGTCATGCCTTGGGACAGAACACTGAAGCTTTCTTT. Encoded protein: CASSHALGQNTEAFF. V and J are TRBV7-9 and TRBJ1-1; D may be TRBD1 (6 bases). This CDR3 is built from 15 residues. The germline CDR1 and CDR2 sequences are SEHNR and FQNEAQ (reference sequence). The V gene lost 6 bases and the J gene lost 1 base, with 15 bases spanning the gap.

In this sample, this clonotype turned up many times. V usage is TRBV6-5 and J usage is TRBJ2-2; 15 positions match TRBD2. CDR1 is MNHEY and CDR2 is SVGAGI in the germline V gene. V lost 5 bases, J lost 1 base, and 5 bases stayed unmatched. The CDR3 extends over 18 amino acids. CDR3 sequence (DNA): TGTGCCAGCAGTCCCGGACTAGCGGGGGGGCGGAACACCGGGGAGCTGTTTTTT. Its protein is CASSPGLAGGRNTGELFF.

The sample holds many counts of this clonotype. The chain joins TRBV20-1 to TRBJ1-5; D remains ambiguous. Germline CDR1 and CDR2: DFQATT and SNEGSKA (reference sequence). V lost 0 bases and J 12 bases, leaving 15 bases between the germline ends. The CDR3 has 13 residues. The CDR3 sequence: CSARERLPAGQHF. The DNA of the CDR3 is TGCAGTGCTAGAGAAAGATTGCCGGCGGGCCAGCATTTT.

This clonotype appeared many times. The V gene is TRBV11-3, the J gene TRBJ2-3; D is undetermined. Looked up from germline, CDR1 is SGHNT and CDR2 is YENEEA. The length of the CDR3 is 11 residues. Trimming cost V 8 bases and J 7 bases, with 10 bases left between them. This CDR3 is CASGKGNTQYF. The CDR3 nucleotides are TGTGCCAGCGGAAAGGGAAATACGCAGTATTTT. Based on the CDR3 plus reference TRBV11-3 and TRBJ2-3, the full variable domain is EAGVVQSPRYKIIEKKQPVAFWCNPISGHNTLYWYLQNLGQGPELLIRYENEEAVDDSQLPKDRFSAERLKGVDSTLKIQPAELGDSAVYLCASGKGNTQYFGPGTRLTVL.

This clonotype was recorded at least ten times. V usage is TRBV4-1 and J usage is TRBJ2-5; D is ambiguous. The germline gives CDR1 MGHRA, CDR2 YSYEKL. There are 14 residues in the CDR3. Trimming removed 4 bases at V and 5 bases at J, with 14 bases between. The CDR3 region has the DNA TGCGCCAGCAGCCCCAATTACCCTGGGGAGACCCAGTACTTC. This gives the protein CASSPNYPGETQYF.

This clonotype showed up many times. The V and J genes are TRBV18 and TRBJ2-1, with 9 bases fitting TRBD1. The V gene end was trimmed by 0 bases and the J gene end by 6 bases; junction bases not matched to a gene: 9. CDR3 length: 17 residues. The germline V gene encodes CDR1 KGHSH and CDR2 LQKENI. CDR3 sequence: CASSPPKFADRGNEQFF. CDR3 bases: TGTGCCAGCTCACCACCAAAATTTGCGGACAGGGGCAATGAGCAGTTCTTC. The whole variable domain, remainder taken from reference TRBV18 and TRBJ2-1, is NAGVMQNPRHLVRRRGQEARLRCSPMKGHSHVYWYRQLPEEGLKFMVYLQKENIIDESGMPKERFSAEFPKEGPSILRIQQVVRGDSAAYFCASSPPKFADRGNEQFFGPGTRLTVL.

The chain employs TRBV29-1 and TRBJ2-7, with D tentatively TRBD1 (5 bases). The CDR3 consists of 11 residues. The V gene's germline CDR1 is SQVTM and CDR2 ANQGSEA. V was cut by 7 bases and J by 4 bases, with 11 bases left in between. For the CDR3, the DNA is TGCAGCGCCGGACACATGTACGAGCAGTACTTC. Translating it yields CSAGHMYEQYF.

This clonotype was seen more than once but under ten times. The gene calls are TRBV7-9 and TRBJ2-7; 10 positions match TRBD1. The CDR3 runs to 14 residues. V lost 6 bases to trimming and J lost 7 bases; unmatched junction nucleotides: 9. The germline V gene has CDR1 SEHNR and CDR2 FQNEAQ (reference sequence). CDR3 nucleotides: TGTGCCAGCAGAGACCGGGACAGGGGAAAGGAGCAGTACTTC. It is translated as CASRDRDRGKEQYF.

This clonotype was recorded many times. V is TRBV28 and J is TRBJ1-5, with 7 bases that match TRBD1. The ends lost 6 bases at V and 7 bases at J; junction bases unmatched: 12. CDR3 size: 15 residues. CDR1 and CDR2 from the germline V gene are MDHEN and SYDVKM. CDR3 DNA: TGTGCCAGCAGCTCCTCTTACAGGGGATACCAGCCCCAGCATTTT. This translates into CASSSSYRGYQPQHF.

This clonotype was detected ten times or more. The gene calls are TRBV6-1 and TRBJ1-1; D is uncertain. V was pared by 4 bases and J by 4 bases, with 13 bases between. CDR1 and CDR2 from the germline V gene are MNHNS and SASEGT. This CDR3 spans 14 amino acids. Written as DNA, the CDR3 is TGTGCCAGCAGTGCCATGAGAGGGAGCACTGAAGCTTTCTTT. It is translated as CASSAMRGSTEAFF.

This clonotype was picked up many times. The J gene is TRBJ2-7, the V gene TRBV28, with D tentatively TRBD1 (6 bases). Deletions cut 1 base from V and 4 bases from J, with 14 bases between. The CDR3 sequence is 15 residues long. CDR1 and CDR2 from the germline V gene are MDHEN and SYDVKM. DNA for the CDR3: TGTGCCAGCAGTTTATCGGGACAATTCCCGTACGAGCAGTACTTC. As protein: CASSLSGQFPYEQYF.

This clonotype appeared many times. The chain is built from TRBV28 and TRBJ2-5; no clear D gene. Trimming left V 2 bases short and J 8 bases short, with 9 bases between. CDR1 is MDHEN and CDR2 is SYDVKM in the germline V gene. CDR3 length: 12 residues. This CDR3 reads CASSLQRLTQYF. The CDR3 nucleotides read TGTGCCAGCAGTTTACAGAGACTCACCCAGTACTTC.

In this sample, this clonotype is medium-sized. The J gene is TRBJ1-2, the V gene TRBV10-3; D not certain. Per the germline V gene, CDR1 is ENHRY and CDR2 is SYGVKD. CDR3 size: 11 residues. Trimming removed 3 bases from V and 2 bases from J, with 1 base in between. As DNA, the CDR3 is TGTGCCATCAGTGACAACTATGGCTACACCTTC. It specifies CAISDNYGYTF.